The clone carrying this T cell receptor beta chain was observed a few times. Its matching antigen is unknown. These data belong to a study of CD8 T cells in ankylosing spondylitis. Broader study findings: Several highly homologous variants made up a TCR beta motif, and this motif appeared characteristic of ankylosing spondylitis blood.

The ends lost 6 bases at V and 1 base at J; junction bases unmatched: 10. The CDR3 spans 16 residues. Germline V gene data show CDR1 as MNHEY and CDR2 as SMNVEV (reference sequence). TCRdb processed the 5' RACE reads anew with MiXCR; each CDR3 protein has one entry. The data hold some 840,000 distinct CDR3 sequences, with approximately 12% observed a single time. V and J are TRBV27 and TRBJ1-1; 8 bases align to TRBD1. The sequencing sample was made of blood, either unsorted or a sorted T cell fraction (not recorded which). This clonotype was sampled from a male donor with ankylosing spondylitis. The CDR3 loop reads CASSQGQGGGNTEAFF. The CDR3 DNA reads as TGTGCCAGCAGCCAAGGACAGGGCGGGGGGAACACTGAAGCTTTCTTT.